This entry is about one T cell receptor beta chain. Its antigen is unknown. This sample is drawn from a study of T cell responses to AZD1222 COVID-19 vaccine. The protocol was immunoSEQ multiplex PCR, while the TCRdb copy is restricted to in-frame clones and leaves out a portion. The sample lists some 70,000 clones, 84% occurring once. The germline V gene has CDR1 MGHRA and CDR2 YSYEKL. The V segment lost 10 bases and the J segment 5 bases; nucleotides outside the gene matches: 15. The CDR3 spans 15 residues. General observations from the study: Dominant CD4 TCR responses targeted spike regions 160-218 and 743-854. The donors showed a predominance of white British ancestry and of females, with possible underestimation of clonal diversity. Recipients of AZD1222 seropositive at baseline numbered only six or seven.

The sample in question was peripheral blood, obtained on day 0 of AZD1222 vaccination. The clonotype was recovered from an adult in good health. The rearrangement links TRBV4-1 to TRBJ2-7; TRBD1 aligns across 9 bases. CDR3 protein: CATLKLDRGINEQYF. The CDR3 nucleotides read TGCGCCACCCTAAAATTGGACAGGGGTATCAACGAGCAGTACTTC.